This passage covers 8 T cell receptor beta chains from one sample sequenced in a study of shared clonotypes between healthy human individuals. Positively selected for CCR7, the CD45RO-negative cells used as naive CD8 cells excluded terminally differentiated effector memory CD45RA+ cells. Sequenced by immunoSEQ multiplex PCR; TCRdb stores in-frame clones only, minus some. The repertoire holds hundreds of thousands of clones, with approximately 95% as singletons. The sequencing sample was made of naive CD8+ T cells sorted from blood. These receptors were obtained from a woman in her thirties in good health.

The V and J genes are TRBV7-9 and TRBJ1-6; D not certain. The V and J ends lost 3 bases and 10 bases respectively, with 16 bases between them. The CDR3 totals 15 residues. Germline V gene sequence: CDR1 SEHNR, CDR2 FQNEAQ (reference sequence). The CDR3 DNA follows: TGTGCCAGCAGCTTCGGAGCGGACTCAGGATCACCCCTCCACTTT. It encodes CASSFGADSGSPLHF.

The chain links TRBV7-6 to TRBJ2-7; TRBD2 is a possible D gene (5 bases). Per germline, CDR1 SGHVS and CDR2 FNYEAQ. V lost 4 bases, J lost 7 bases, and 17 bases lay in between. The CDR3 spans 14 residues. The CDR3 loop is CASSSLGSHREQYF. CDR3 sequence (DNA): TGTGCCAGCAGCTCACTAGGATCTCATCGGGAGCAGTACTTC.

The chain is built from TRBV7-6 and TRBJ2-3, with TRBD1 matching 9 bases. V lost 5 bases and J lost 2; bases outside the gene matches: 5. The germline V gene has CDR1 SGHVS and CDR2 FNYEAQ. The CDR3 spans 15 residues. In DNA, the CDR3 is TGTGCCAGCAGCGAAACAGGGGGCCTCACAGATACGCAGTATTTT. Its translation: CASSETGGLTDTQYF.

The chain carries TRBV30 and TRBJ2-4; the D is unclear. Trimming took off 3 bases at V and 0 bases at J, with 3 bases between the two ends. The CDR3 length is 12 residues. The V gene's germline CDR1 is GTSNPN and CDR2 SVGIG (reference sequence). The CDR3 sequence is CAWRIAKNIQYF. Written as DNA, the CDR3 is TGTGCCTGGAGAATAGCCAAAAACATTCAGTACTTC. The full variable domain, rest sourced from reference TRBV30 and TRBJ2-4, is SQTIHQWPATLVQPVGSPLSLECTVEGTSNPNLYWYRQAAGRGLQLLFYSVGIGQISSEVPQNLSASRPQDRQFILSSKKLLLSDSGFYLCAWRIAKNIQYFGAGTRLSVL.

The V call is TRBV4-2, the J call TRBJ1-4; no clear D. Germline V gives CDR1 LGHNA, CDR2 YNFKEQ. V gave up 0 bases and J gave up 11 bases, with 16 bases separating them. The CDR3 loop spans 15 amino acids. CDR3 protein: CASSQEAQDGGKLFF. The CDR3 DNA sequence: TGTGCCAGCAGCCAAGAGGCCCAGGACGGCGGGAAACTGTTTTTT.

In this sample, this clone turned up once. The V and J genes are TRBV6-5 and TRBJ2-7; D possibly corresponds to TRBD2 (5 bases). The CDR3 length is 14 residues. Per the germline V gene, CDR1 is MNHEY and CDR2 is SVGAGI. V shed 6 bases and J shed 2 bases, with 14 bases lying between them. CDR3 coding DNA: TGTGCCAGCAGATTACTAGGGCCTCCCTACGAGCAGTACTTC. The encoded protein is CASRLLGPPYEQYF.

The CDR3 nucleotides are TGTGCCAGTAGTATTGGGCCGGCGGGAGGCTACGAGCAGTACTTC. Amino acids: CASSIGPAGGYEQYF. The genes are TRBV19 and TRBJ2-5; TRBD2 matches at 8 bases. Matching the DNA end better, TRBJ2-7 makes the J call doubtful. The CDR3 consists of 15 residues. The germline gives CDR1 LNHDA, CDR2 SQIVND (reference sequence).

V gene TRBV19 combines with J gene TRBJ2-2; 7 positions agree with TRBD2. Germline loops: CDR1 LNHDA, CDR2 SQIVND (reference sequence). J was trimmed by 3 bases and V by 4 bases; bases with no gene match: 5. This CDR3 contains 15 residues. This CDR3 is CASSNGGFDTGELFF. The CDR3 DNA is TGTGCCAGTAGTAACGGGGGGTTCGACACCGGGGAGCTGTTTTTT.